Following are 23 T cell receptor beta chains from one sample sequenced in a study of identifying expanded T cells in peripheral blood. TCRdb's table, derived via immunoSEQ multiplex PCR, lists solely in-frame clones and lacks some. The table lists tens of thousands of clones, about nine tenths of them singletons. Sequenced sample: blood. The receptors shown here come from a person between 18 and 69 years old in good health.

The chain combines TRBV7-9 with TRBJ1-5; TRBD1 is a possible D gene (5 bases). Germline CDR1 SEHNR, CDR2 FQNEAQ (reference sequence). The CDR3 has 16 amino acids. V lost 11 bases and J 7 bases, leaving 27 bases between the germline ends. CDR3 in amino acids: CAGFLGGILGYQPQHF. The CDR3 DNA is TGTGCCGGCTTCTTGGGGGGAATTTTGGGGTACCAGCCCCAGCATTTT. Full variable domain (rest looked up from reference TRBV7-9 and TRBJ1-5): DTGVSQNPRHKITKRGQNVTFRCDPISEHNRLYWYRQTLGQGPEFLTYFQNEAQLEKSRLLSDRFSAERPKGSFSTLEIQRTEQGDSAMYLCAGFLGGILGYQPQHFGDGTRLSIL.

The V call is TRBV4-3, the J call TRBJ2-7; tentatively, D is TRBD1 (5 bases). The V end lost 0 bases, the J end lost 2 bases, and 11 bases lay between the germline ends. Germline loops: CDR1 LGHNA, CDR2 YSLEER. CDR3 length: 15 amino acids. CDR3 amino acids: CASSQEQDTAYEQYF. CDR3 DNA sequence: TGCGCCAGCAGCCAAGAGCAGGACACGGCCTACGAGCAGTACTTC.

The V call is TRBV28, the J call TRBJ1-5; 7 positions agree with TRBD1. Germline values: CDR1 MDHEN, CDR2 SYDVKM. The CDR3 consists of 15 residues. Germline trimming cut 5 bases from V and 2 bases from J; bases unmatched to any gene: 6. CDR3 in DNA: TGTGCCAGCAGTCACAGACAGGGAGGCAATCAGCCCCAGCATTTT. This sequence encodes CASSHRQGGNQPQHF.

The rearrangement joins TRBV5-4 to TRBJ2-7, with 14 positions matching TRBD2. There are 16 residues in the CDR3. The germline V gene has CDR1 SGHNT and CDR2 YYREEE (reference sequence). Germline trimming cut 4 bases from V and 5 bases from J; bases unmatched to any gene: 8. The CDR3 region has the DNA TGTGCCAGCAGCCCCCGGACTAGCGGGGGGCGCCACGAGCAGTACTTC. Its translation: CASSPRTSGGRHEQYF.

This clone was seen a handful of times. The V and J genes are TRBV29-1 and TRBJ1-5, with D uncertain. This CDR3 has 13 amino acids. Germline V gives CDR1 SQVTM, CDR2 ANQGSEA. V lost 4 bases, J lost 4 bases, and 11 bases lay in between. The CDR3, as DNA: TGCAGCGTTGTAATTGGAGGGAATCAGCCCCAGCATTTT. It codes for CSVVIGGNQPQHF.

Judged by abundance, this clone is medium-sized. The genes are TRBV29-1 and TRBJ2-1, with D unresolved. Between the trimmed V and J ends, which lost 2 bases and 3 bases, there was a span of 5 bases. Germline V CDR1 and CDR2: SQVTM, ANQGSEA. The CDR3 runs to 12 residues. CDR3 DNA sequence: TGCAGCGTTGAATTAGACTACAATGAGCAGTTCTTC. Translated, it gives CSVELDYNEQFF.

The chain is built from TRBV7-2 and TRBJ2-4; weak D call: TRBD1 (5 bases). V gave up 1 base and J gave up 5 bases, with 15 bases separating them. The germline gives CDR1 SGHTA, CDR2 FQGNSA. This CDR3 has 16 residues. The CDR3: CASSLGTSGIENIQYF. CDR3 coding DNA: TGTGCCAGCAGCTTAGGAACGTCAGGGATAGAAAACATTCAGTACTTC.

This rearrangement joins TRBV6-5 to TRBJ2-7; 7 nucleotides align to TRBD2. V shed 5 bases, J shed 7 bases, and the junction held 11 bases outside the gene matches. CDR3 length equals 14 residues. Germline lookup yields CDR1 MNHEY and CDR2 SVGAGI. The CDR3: CASSGLVFRGEQYF. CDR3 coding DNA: TGTGCCAGCAGTGGACTAGTGTTTCGGGGTGAGCAGTACTTC.

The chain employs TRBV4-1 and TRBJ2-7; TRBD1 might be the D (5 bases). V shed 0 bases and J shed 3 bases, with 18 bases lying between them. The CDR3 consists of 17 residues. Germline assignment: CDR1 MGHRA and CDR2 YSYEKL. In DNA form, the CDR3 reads TGCGCCAGCAGCCAAGATAACCAGGGTATGTTTCGCTACGAGCAGTACTTC. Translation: CASSQDNQGMFRYEQYF.

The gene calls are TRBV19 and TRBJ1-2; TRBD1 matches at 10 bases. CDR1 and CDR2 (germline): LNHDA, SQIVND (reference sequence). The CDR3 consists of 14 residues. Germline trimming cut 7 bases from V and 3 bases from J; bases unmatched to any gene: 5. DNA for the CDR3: TGTGCCAGTACCGGGACAGGGGCGGACTATGGCTACACCTTC. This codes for CASTGTGADYGYTF.

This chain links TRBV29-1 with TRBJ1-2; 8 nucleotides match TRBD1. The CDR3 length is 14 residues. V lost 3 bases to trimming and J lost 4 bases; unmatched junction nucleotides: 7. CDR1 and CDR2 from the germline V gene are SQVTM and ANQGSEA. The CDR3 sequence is CSVDEAGGGYGYTF. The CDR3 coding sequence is TGCAGCGTTGATGAGGCAGGGGGCGGCTATGGCTACACCTTC.

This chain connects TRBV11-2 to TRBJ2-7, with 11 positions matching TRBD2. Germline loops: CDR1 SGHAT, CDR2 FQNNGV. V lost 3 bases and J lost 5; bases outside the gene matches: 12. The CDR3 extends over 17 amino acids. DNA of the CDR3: TGTGCCAGCAGCTTTTTTAGCGGGAGGGCCGTCAAGCACGAGCAGTACTTC. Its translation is CASSFFSGRAVKHEQYF.

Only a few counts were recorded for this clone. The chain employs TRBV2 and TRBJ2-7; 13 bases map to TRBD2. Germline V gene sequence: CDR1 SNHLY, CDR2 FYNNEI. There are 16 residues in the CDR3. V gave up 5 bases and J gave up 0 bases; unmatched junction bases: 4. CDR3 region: CASSRGTSGDSYEQYF. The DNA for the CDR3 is TGTGCCAGCAGTCGAGGGACTAGCGGGGACTCCTACGAGCAGTACTTC.

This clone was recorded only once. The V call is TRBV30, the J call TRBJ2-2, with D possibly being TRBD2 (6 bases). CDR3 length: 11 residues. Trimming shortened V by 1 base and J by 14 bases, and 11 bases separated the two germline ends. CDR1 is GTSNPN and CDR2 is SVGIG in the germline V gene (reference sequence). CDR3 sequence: CAWSEAGKLFF. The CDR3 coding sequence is TGTGCCTGGAGTGAGGCGGGGAAACTGTTTTTT.

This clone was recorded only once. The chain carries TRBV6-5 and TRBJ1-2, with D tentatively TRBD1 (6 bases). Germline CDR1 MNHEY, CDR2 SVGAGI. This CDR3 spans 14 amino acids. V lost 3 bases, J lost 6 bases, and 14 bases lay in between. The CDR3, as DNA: TGTGCCAGCAGTTATAGTAGGGGGTTCGATGGCTACACCTTC. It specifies CASSYSRGFDGYTF.

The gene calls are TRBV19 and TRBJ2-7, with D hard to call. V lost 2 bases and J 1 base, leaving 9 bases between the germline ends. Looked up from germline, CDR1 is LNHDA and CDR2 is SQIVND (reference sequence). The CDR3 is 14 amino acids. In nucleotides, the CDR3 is TGTGCCAGTAGTATATCATGGGGTTCCTACGAGCAGTACTTC. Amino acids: CASSISWGSYEQYF. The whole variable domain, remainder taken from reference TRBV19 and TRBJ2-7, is DGGITQSPKYLFRKEGQNVTLSCEQNLNHDAMYWYRQDPGQGLRLIYYSQIVNDFQKGDIAEGYSVSREKKESFPLTVTSAQKNPTAFYLCASSISWGSYEQYFGPGTRLTVT.

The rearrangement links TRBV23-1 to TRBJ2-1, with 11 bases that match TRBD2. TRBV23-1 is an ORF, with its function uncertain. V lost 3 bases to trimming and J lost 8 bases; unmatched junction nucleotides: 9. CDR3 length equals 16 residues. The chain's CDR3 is CASSHKLAGVRDEQFF. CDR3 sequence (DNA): TGCGCCAGCAGTCATAAACTAGCGGGAGTTAGGGATGAGCAGTTCTTC.

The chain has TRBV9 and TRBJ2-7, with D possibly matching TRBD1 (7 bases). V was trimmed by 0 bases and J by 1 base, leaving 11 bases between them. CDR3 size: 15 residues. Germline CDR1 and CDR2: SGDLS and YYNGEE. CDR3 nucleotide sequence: TGTGCCAGCAGCGTAGGTGCAGGGGGGTCCTACGAGCAGTACTTC. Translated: CASSVGAGGSYEQYF.

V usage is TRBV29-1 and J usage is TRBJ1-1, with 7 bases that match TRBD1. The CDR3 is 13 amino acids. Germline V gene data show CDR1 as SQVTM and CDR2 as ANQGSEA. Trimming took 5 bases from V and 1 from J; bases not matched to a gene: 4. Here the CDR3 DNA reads TGCAGCGTTACCGGGACAGCGAACACTGAAGCTTTCTTT. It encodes CSVTGTANTEAFF.

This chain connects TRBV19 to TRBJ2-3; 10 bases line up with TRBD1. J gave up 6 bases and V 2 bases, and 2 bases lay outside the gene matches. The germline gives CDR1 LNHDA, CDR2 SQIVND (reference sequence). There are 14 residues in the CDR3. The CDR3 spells CASSIPGQGDTQYF. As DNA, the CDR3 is TGTGCCAGTAGTATACCGGGACAGGGGGATACGCAGTATTTT.

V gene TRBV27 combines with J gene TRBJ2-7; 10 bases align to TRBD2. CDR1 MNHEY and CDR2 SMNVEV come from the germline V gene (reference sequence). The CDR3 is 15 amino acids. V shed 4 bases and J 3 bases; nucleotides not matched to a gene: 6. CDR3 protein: CASSSWGLASYEQYF. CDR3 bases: TGTGCCAGCAGTTCCTGGGGACTAGCGAGCTACGAGCAGTACTTC.

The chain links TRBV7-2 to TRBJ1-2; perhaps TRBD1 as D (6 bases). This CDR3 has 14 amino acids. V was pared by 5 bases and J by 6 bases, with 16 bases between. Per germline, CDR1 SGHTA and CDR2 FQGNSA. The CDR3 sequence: CASSPYREGHGYTF. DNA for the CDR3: TGTGCCAGCAGCCCATACAGGGAAGGCCATGGCTACACCTTC.

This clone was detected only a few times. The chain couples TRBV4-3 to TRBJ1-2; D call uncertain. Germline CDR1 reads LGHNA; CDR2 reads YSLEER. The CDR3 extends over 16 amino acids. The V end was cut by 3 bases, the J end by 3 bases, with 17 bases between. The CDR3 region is CASSQEAFVSHYGYTF. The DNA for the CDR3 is TGCGCCAGCAGCCAGGAGGCTTTTGTTAGCCACTATGGCTACACCTTC.